The clone carrying this T cell receptor beta chain was detected only a few times. Its antigen is as yet unknown. Since a much larger clone is just one base distant, this may be a read error. The template was RNA from unsorted bulk tissue. This non-tumor lung sample came from over 3 cm beyond the tumor edge. These data are taken from a study of tumor and adjacent non-tumor tissue in lung cancer. The study's findings and limits: In normal lung, the top 100 clones were significantly more dominant than in tumor.

The CDR3 loop spans 12 amino acids. Per germline, CDR1 SQVTM and CDR2 ANQGSEA. TCRbeta libraries were built with three rounds of nested PCR, modified from ARM-PCR. TCRdb called the multiplex PCR reads again in MiXCR, with one record for every CDR3 protein. Seen here are 60,000 to 65,000 distinct CDR3 sequences, more than 55% observed once, and the top ten hold around a third. The sequence derives from a man between 65 and 85 years old with non-small cell lung cancer. The sequencing input was distant non-tumor lung tissue. V is TRBV29-1 and J is TRBJ1-1; D gene ambiguous. The CDR3 DNA reads TGCAGCGTTAGAGCCCTGAACATTGAAGCTTTCTTT. Its protein product is CSVRALNIEAFF. The complete variable domain, with remaining parts taken from reference TRBV29-1 and TRBJ1-1, reads SAVISQKPSRDICQRGTSLTIQCQVDSQVTMMFWYRQQPGQSLTLIATANQGSEATYESGFVIDKFPISRPNLTFSTLTVSNMSPEDSSIYLCSVRALNIEAFFGQGTRLTVV.